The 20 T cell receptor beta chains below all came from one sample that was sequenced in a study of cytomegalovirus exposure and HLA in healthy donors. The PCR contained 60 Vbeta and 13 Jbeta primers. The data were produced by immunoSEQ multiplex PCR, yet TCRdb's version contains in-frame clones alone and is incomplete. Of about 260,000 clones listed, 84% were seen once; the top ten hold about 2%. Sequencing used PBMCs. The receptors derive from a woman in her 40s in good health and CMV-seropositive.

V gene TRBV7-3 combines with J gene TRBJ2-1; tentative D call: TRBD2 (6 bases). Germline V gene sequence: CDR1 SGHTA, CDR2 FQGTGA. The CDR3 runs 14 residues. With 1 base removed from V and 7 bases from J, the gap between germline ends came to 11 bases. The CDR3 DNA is TGTGCCAGCAGCTTAATGGGGGGTATTAATGAGCAGTTCTTC. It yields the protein CASSLMGGINEQFF.

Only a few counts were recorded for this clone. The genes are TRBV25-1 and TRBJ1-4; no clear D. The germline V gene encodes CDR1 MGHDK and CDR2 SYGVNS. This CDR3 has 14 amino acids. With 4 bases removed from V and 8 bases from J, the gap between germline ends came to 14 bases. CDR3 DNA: TGTGCCAGCAGTGCCGCCCAGGTCACCGAAAAACTGTTTTTT. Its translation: CASSAAQVTEKLFF. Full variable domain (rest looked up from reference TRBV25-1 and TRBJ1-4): EADIYQTPRYLVIGTGKKITLECSQTMGHDKMYWYQQDPGMELHLIHYSYGVNSTEKGDLSSESTVSRIRTEHFPLTLESARPSHTSQYLCASSAAQVTEKLFFGSGTQLSVL.

CDR3 nucleotide sequence: TGTGCCTGGAGTGGAAGGACAGGGGGCAATCAGCCCCAGCATTTT. It is translated as CAWSGRTGGNQPQHF. The chain combines TRBV30 with TRBJ1-5; TRBD1 matches 9 bases. This CDR3 is 15 amino acids long. CDR1 and CDR2 from the germline V gene are GTSNPN and SVGIG (reference sequence). Trimming at V came to 1 base and at J to 2 bases, leaving 3 bases not matched to a gene.

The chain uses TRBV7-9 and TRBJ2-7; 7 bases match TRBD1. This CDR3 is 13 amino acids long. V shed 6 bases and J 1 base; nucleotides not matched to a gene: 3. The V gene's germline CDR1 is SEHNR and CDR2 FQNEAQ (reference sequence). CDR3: CASSSQGSYEQYF. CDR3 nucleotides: TGTGCCAGCAGTTCACAGGGGTCCTACGAGCAGTACTTC. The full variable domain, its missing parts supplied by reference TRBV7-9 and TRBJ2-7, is DTGVSQNPRHKITKRGQNVTFRCDPISEHNRLYWYRQTLGQGPEFLTYFQNEAQLEKSRLLSDRFSAERPKGSFSTLEIQRTEQGDSAMYLCASSSQGSYEQYFGPGTRLTVT.

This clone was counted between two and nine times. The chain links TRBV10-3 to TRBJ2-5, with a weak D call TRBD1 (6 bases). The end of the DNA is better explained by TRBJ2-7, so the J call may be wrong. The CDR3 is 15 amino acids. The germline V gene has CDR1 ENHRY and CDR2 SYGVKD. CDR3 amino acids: CAISVVQGTTYEQYF. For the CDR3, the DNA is TGTGCCATCAGTGTGGTACAGGGTACCACCTACGAGCAGTACTTC.

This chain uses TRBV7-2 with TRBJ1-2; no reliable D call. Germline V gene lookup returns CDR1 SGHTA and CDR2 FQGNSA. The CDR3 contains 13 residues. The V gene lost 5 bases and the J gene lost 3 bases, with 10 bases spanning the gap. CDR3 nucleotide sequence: TGTGCCAGCAGCCCGCGGACTGACTATGGCTACACCTTC. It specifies CASSPRTDYGYTF.

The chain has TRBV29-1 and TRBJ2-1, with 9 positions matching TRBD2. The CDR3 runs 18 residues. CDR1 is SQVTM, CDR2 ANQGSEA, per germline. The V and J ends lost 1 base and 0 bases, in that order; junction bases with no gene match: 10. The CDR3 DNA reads TGCAGCGTTGAAGGGCTAGCGGGGATTTCTAGCTCCTACAATGAGCAGTTCTTC. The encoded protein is CSVEGLAGISSSYNEQFF.

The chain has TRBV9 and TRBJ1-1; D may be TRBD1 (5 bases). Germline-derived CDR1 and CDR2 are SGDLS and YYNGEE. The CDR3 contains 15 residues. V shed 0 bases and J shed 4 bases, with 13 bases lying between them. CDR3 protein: CASSVVSGGGTEAFF. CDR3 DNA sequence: TGTGCCAGCAGCGTAGTTTCTGGGGGAGGCACTGAAGCTTTCTTT.

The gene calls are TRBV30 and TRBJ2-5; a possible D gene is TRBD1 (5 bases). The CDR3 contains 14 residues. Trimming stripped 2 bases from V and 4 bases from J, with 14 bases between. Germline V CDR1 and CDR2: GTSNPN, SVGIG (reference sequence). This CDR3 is CAWSYRTLGETQYF. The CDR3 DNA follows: TGTGCCTGGAGTTACAGGACCCTCGGAGAGACCCAGTACTTC.

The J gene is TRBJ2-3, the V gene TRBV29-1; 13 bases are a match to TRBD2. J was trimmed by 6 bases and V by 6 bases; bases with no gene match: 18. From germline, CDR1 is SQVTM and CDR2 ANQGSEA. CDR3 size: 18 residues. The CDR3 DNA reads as TGCAGCGTCCTAGGACTAGCGGGAGAGTTTGGGGTAGAGGATACGCAGTATTTT. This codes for CSVLGLAGEFGVEDTQYF.

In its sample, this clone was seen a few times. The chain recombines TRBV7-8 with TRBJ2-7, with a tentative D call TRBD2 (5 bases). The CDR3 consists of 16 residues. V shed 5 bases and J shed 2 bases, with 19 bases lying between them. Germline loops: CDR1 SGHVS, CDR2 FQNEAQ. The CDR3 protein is CASSPRFAGVTYEQYF. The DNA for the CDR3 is TGTGCCAGCAGCCCCCGTTTTGCGGGTGTAACCTACGAGCAGTACTTC.

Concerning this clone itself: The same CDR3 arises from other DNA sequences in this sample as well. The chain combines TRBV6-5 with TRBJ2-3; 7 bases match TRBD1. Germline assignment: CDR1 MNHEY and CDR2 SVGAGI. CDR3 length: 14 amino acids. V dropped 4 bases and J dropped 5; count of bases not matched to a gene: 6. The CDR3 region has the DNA TGTGCCAGCAGTTTGACAGGGTCTGTAGATACGCAGTATTTT. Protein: CASSLTGSVDTQYF.

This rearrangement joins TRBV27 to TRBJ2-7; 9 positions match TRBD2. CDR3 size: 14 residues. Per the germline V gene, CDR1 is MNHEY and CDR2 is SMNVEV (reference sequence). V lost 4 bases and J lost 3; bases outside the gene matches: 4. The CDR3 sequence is CASSYKREVYEQYF. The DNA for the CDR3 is TGTGCCAGCAGTTACAAGCGGGAGGTCTACGAGCAGTACTTC.

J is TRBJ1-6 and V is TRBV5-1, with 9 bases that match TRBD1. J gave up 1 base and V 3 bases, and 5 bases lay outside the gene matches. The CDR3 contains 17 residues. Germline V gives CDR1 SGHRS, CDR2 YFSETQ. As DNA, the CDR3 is TGCGCCAGCAGCTCGGGACAGGGTTGGTCCTATAATTCACCCCTCCACTTT. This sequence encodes CASSSGQGWSYNSPLHF.

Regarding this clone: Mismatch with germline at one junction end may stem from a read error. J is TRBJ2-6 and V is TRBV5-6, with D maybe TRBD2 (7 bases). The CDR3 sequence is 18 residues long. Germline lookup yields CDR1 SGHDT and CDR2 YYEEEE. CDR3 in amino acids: CASSLAGNSRAGANGLTF. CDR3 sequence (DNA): TGTGCCAGCAGCTTGGCAGGGAACTCGAGGGCGGGGGCCAACGGCCTGACTTTC. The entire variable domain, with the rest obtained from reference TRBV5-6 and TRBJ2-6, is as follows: DAGVTQSPTHLIKTRGQQVTLRCSPKSGHDTVSWYQQALGQGPQFIFQYYEEEERQRGNFPDRFSGHQFPNYSSELNVNALLLGDSALYLCASSLAGNSRAGANGLTFGAGSRLTVL.

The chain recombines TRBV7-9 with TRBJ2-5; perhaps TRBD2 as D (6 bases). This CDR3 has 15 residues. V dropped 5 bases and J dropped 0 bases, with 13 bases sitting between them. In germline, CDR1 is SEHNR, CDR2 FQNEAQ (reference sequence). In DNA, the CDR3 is TGTGCCAGCAGCCGTGGGGGACTGTACCAAGAGACCCAGTACTTC. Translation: CASSRGGLYQETQYF.

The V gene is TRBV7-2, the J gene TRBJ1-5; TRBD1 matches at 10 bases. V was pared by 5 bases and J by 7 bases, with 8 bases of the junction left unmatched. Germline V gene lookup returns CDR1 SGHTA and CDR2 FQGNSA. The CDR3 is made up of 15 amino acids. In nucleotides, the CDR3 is TGTGCCAGCAGCCTATGGGGGACAGGGGTCCAGCCCCAGCATTTT. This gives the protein CASSLWGTGVQPQHF.

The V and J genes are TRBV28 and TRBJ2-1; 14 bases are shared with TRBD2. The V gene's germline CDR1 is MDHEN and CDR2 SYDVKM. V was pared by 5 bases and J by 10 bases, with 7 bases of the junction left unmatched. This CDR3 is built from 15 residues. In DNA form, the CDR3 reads TGTGCCAGCAGTCCCGGGACTAGCGGGAGTAGAGAGCAGTTCTTC. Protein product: CASSPGTSGSREQFF.

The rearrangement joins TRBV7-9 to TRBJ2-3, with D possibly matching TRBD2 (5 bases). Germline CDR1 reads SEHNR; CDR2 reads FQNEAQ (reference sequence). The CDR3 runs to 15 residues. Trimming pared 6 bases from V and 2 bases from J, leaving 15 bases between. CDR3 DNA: TGTGCCAGCAGACTAGGACTGGCCGCCACAGATACGCAGTATTTT. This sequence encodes CASRLGLAATDTQYF.

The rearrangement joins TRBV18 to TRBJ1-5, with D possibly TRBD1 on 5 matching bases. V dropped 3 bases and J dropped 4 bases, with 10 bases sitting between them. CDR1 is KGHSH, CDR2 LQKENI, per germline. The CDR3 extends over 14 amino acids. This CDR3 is CASSPGGRNQPQHF. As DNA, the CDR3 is TGTGCCAGCTCACCGGGGGGTAGGAATCAGCCCCAGCATTTT.